A selection of T cell receptor beta chains follows, all from one sample in a study of cytomegalovirus exposure and HLA in healthy donors. Measured with immunoSEQ multiplex PCR; TCRdb has only the in-frame clones, and not every one. Here the sample spans around 210,000 clones, roughly 85% being singletons. Sequencing was performed on PBMCs. The receptors here all came from a girl aged 2 to 9 in good health and CMV-seronegative. Both conserved end residues are part of each CDR3. A D gene is named only where the DNA matches it firmly.

TRBD1,TRBV5-5,CASSLTGGNYEQYF
TRBD2,TRBV7-6,CASSLLAGGSLLLAKNIQYF
TRBD1,TRBV4-1,CASSALRGSGYTF
-,TRBV19,CASSSRQYGYTF
TRBD2,TRBV2,CASSEEGLAGSYNEQFF
TRBD1,TRBV6-5,CASRNDRGRDTEAFF
-,TRBV4-2,CASSQEGGEQYF
-,TRBV6-6,CASVGRGRGNTIYF
-,TRBV5-6,CASSLDAGSSYNEQFF
-,TRBV6-5,CASSYSGASLGYGYTF
-,TRBV7-2,CASSLALTNEQFF
-,TRBV27,CASSFRGAYGYTF
-,TRBV29-1,CSVDMAGSNYGYTF
-,TRBV6-6,CASSYDFTDTQYF
TRBD2,TRBV4-1,CASNKRGDPAQYF
-,TRBV7-9,CASSLWALSGTEAFF